This TCR beta chain was captured by sequencing in a study of preoperative IRX-2 immunotherapy in early breast cancer. Clones were sequenced by immunoSEQ multiplex PCR, and TCRdb holds only the in-frame ones, with some missing. Of about 5,600 clones listed, less than 70% were seen once; the top ten hold approximately 11%. Germline V gene data show CDR1 as MNHGY and CDR2 as SAAAGT. Trimming took 5 bases from V and 4 from J; bases not matched to a gene: 4. This CDR3 is 14 amino acids long. Documented treatment: preoperative locoregional IRX-2 cytokine immunotherapy. Preoperative locoregional IRX-2 cytokine immunotherapy was tested in the phase Ib source study.

The receptor was isolated from a human donor with breast cancer. The rearrangement links TRBV6-8 to TRBJ1-3, with 8 bases matching TRBD1. Sample: tumor tissue, taken before IRX-2 immunotherapy. The CDR3 nucleotides read TGTGCCAGCAGTCTCGGACAGGGAGGAAACACCATATATTTT. Translated, it gives CASSLGQGGNTIYF.